What follows are 7 T cell receptor beta chains derived from one specimen sequenced in a study of cytomegalovirus exposure and HLA in healthy donors. Amplification used 60 Vbeta primers and 13 Jbeta primers. Method: immunoSEQ multiplex PCR; TCRdb's copy keeps in-frame clones and lacks some. The sample contains under 200,000 clones, 70% to 80% of which appear only once. The sequenced sample was PBMCs. These receptors were taken from a man aged 45 to 65 in good health and CMV-seropositive.

The chain links TRBV6-5 to TRBJ1-1; no firm D call. Germline CDR1 reads MNHEY; CDR2 reads SVGAGI. The CDR3 contains 14 residues. V was clipped by 4 bases and J by 0 bases, with 9 bases between them. The CDR3 is CASSSRGMNTEAFF. DNA of the CDR3: TGTGCCAGCAGTTCTCGGGGAATGAACACTGAAGCTTTCTTT.

With regard to this clone: Other nucleotide sequences in the sample specify the same CDR3. V usage is TRBV6-1 and J usage is TRBJ2-7; 7 bases are a match to TRBD1. V was pared by 4 bases and J by 4 bases, with 7 bases of the junction left unmatched. The CDR3 has 14 residues. Germline CDR1 and CDR2: MNHNS and SASEGT. The CDR3 here is CASSATRDSYEQYF. Written as DNA, the CDR3 is TGTGCCAGCAGTGCAACCCGGGACAGTTACGAGCAGTACTTC.

CDR3 nucleotides: TGTGCCAGTAGAAGTAGCGGGGGGGCTAGCTACGAGCAGTACTTC. Its protein product is CASRSSGGASYEQYF. The chain links TRBV2 to TRBJ2-7; 11 positions agree with TRBD2. Trimming took 9 bases from V and 3 from J; bases not matched to a gene: 10. CDR3 length equals 15 residues. Per germline, CDR1 SNHLY and CDR2 FYNNEI.

V usage is TRBV4-3 and J usage is TRBJ2-7, with D possibly TRBD1 on 8 matching bases. The V gene lost 0 bases and the J gene lost 2 bases, with 29 bases spanning the gap. The germline gives CDR1 LGHNA, CDR2 YSLEER. The CDR3 spans 21 residues. The CDR3 region has the DNA TGCGCCAGCAGCCAAGAGCCGGACAGGGCCCGGATAAGCGGGGTAGCCTACGAGCAGTACTTC. It yields the protein CASSQEPDRARISGVAYEQYF.

This clone was observed once. The chain uses TRBV7-8 and TRBJ2-7; D is unresolved. CDR1 and CDR2 (germline): SGHVS, FQNEAQ. Trimming took off 3 bases at V and 3 bases at J, with 9 bases between the two ends. The length of the CDR3 is 13 residues. This chain's CDR3 is CASSFDGSYEQYF. CDR3 nucleotide sequence: TGTGCCAGCAGCTTTGATGGTAGCTACGAGCAGTACTTC.

The chain links TRBV7-2 to TRBJ2-2, with 10 bases that match TRBD2. The length of the CDR3 is 16 residues. Germline CDR1 SGHTA, CDR2 FQGNSA. The V segment lost 4 bases and the J segment 1 base; nucleotides outside the gene matches: 3. The CDR3 sequence: CASSSSGGENTGELFF. The DNA of the CDR3 is TGTGCCAGCAGCTCCAGCGGGGGGGAGAACACCGGGGAGCTGTTTTTT. Full variable domain (remainder filled in from reference TRBV7-2 and TRBJ2-2): GAGVSQSPSNKVTEKGKDVELRCDPISGHTALYWYRQSLGQGLEFLIYFQGNSAPDKSGLPSDRFSAERTGGSVSTLTIQRTQQEDSAVYLCASSSSGGENTGELFFGEGSRLTVL.

This clone was counted between two and nine times. The chain uses TRBV4-2 and TRBJ2-5, with 12 bases lining up with TRBD2. This CDR3 has 16 amino acids. Germline assignment: CDR1 LGHNA and CDR2 YNFKEQ. V trimming: 1 base; J trimming: 5 bases; junction bases outside the gene matches: 5. The CDR3 DNA reads as TGTGCCAGCAGCCAAGCGGCTAGCGGGGGGGCGGAGACCCAGTACTTC. This codes for CASSQAASGGAETQYF.